This section outlines one TCR beta chain sequence together with its context. Its target is unknown. An end of the junction differs from the germline gene, which may be a read error. These data originate in a study of blood T cells in healthy people across ages. Study-level points and caveats: Unsorted PBMC input precluded a conclusive naive versus antigen-experienced comparison.

Germline loops: CDR1 SGHVS, CDR2 FQNEAQ. The CDR3 has 14 amino acids. Primed by a sample-barcoded 5' primer and a J-beta primer mix, a second PCR proceeded for about 7 to 12 cycles. One entry per CDR3 protein, called by TCRdb with MiXCR from the 5' RACE reads. The sample shows about a million distinct CDR3 sequences, roughly 51% of them seen only once. The V gene is TRBV7-8, the J gene TRBJ2-3; D is undetermined. This clonotype was sampled from a woman in her sixties or seventies in good health. Material for sequencing was blood. The CDR3 DNA is TGTACCAGCAGCCCATGGGATAGCACAGACACGCAGTATTTT. This sequence encodes CTSSPWDSTDTQYF.